These T cell receptor beta chains were read from a single sample in a study of blood T cell repertoires in COVID-19. Clones were read by immunoSEQ multiplex PCR, and TCRdb kept only the in-frame ones, dropping some. This table holds about 280,000 clones, roughly 85% found once. Sequenced sample: PBMCs or T cells enriched from blood (not recorded which). The receptors were gathered from a woman aged 40 to 50 who had recovered from COVID-19. Each CDR3 is given without its conserved first and last residue. Fields, in order: V gene, J gene, clone size, CDR3 protein. Only some rows state a clone size, as once, few, many or a class for expanded clones.

>TRBV24-1|TRBJ2-5|NA
ATRAGTGGVETQY
>TRBV28|TRBJ2-2|NA
ASTRLLGGGGELF
>TRBV6-5|TRBJ1-4|NA
ASSYSRGPGEKLF
>TRBV5-8|TRBJ1-2|NA
ASSLGYTVKDGYT
>TRBV7-3|TRBJ1-2|few
ASSLDRTYGYT
>TRBV18|TRBJ2-7|NA
ASSPRTGRYEQY
>TRBV7-8|TRBJ2-1|NA
ASSKTGLAGYNEQF
>TRBV19|TRBJ1-1|NA
ASSILNRQGSNTEAF
>TRBV6-5|TRBJ2-5|few
ASKAGSETQY
>TRBV7-2|TRBJ2-5|NA
ASSLGGRARETQY
>TRBV28|TRBJ1-5|NA
ASSLQVHSNQPQH
>TRBV6-5|TRBJ1-2|NA
ASSYGGGLYYGYT
>TRBV11-3|TRBJ2-6|NA
ASSLVAAGGCQCGANVLT
>TRBV3-1/TRBV3-2|TRBJ1-6|NA
ASSQDGASPLH
>TRBV10-3|TRBJ2-5|NA
AISPTGRETQY
>TRBV7-9|TRBJ2-3|NA
ASSLAAGQPTDTQY
>TRBV11-3|TRBJ2-4|NA
ASSGTGVPWVAKNIQY
>TRBV27|TRBJ2-1|NA
ASSPSPARVNEQF
>TRBV4-3|TRBJ2-2|NA
ASSQDTLAGVIGELF
>TRBV3-1/TRBV3-2|TRBJ1-6|NA
ASSQDRGGNSPLH
>TRBV7-8|TRBJ1-6|NA
ASNLGGLRSPLH
>TRBV28|TRBJ2-1|NA
ASSPWTSANYNEQF
>TRBV11-3|TRBJ2-7|NA
ASSFGTGDEQY
>TRBV9|TRBJ1-6|NA
ASSSEEVPNSPLH
>TRBV4-3|TRBJ2-7|few
ASSLTLTGDYEQY
>TRBV5-1|TRBJ2-1|NA
ASSPWDSDYNEQF
>TRBV6-2/TRBV6-3|TRBJ2-7|NA
ASSIGGMYEQY
>TRBV6-2/TRBV6-3|TRBJ2-5|NA
ASSRGTSGSFIEKTQY
>TRBV29-1|TRBJ1-1|once
SVGGMNTEAF
>TRBV27|TRBJ1-4|NA
ASRYPGQSNEKLF